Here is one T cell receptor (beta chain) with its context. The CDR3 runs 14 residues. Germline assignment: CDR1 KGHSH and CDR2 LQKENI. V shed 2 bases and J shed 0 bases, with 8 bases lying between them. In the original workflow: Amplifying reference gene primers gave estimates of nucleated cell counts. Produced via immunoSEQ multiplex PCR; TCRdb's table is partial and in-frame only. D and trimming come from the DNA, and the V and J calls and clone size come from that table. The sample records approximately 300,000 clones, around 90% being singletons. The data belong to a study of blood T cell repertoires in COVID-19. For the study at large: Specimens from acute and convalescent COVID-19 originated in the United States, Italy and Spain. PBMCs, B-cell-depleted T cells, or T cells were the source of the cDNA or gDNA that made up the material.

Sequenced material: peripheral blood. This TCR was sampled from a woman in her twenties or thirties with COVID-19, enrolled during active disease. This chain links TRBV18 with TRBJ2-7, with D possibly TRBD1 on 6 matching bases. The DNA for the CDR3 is TGTGCCAGCTCACCAAGACAGGACTCCTACGAGCAGTACTTC. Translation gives CASSPRQDSYEQYF.